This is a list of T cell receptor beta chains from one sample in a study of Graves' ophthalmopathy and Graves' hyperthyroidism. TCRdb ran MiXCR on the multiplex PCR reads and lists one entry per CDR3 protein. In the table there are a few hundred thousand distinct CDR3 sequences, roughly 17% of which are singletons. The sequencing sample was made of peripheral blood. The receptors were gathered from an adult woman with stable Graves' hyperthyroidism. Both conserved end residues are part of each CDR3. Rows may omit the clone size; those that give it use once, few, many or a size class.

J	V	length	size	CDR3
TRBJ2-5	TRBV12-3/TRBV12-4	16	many	CASSFSTGLEKETQYF
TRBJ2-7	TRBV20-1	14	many	CSARSGLNTYEQYF
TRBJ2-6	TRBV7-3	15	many	CASSPRKRGANVLTF
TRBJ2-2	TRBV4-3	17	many	CASSQEGLAGGYGELFF
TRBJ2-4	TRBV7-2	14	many	CASSEGGAKNIKYF
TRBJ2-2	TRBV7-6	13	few	CASSPVGDGELFF
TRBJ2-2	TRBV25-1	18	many	CASSSTLRLAGGVGELFF
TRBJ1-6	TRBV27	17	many	CASSSNRLSSYNSPLHF
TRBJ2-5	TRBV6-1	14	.	CASRLGGQQETQYF
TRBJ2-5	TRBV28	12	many	CASISEQETQYF
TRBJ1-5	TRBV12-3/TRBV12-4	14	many	CASSLWPEGQPQHF
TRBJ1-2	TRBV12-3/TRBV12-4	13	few	CASSSGFSYGYTF
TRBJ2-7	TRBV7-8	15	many	CASSLDPGQSYEQYF
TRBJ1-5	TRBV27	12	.	CASSFPGQPQHF
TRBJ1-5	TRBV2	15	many	CASSKGALGNQPQHF
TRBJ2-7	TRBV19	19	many	CASSIAPGLAGGSSYEQYF
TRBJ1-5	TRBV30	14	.	CAWSVLRGDQPQHF
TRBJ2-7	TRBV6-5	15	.	CASSSPGTSPYEQYF
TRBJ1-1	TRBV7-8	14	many	CASTVTGANTEAFF
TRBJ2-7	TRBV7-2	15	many	CASSLVAGEVDEQYF
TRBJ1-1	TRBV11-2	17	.	CASSLEVMGNMNTEAFF
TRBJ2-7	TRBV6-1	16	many	CASSAPVDRVSHEQYF
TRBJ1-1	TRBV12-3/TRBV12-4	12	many	CASSTTGSEAFF
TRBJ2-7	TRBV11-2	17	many	CASSSVISDRRRGEQYF
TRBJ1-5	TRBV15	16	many	CATSRDRSAGNQPQHF
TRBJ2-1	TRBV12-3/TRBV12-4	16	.	CASRAIRDGRYNEKFF
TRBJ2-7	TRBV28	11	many	CASSRDIRTYF
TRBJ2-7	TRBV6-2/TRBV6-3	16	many	CASSYSPGRDSYEQYF
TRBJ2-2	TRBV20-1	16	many	CSAIPLAGGSLGELFF
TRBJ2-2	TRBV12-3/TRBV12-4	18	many	CASSFPSTVWPPNGELFF
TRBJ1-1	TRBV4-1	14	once	CASSQDWGGDQAFF
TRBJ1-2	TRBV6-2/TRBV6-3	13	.	CASSYSGQYGYTF
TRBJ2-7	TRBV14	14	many	CASSQDSGRYEQYF
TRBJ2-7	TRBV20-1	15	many	CSARDTTGGGYEQYF
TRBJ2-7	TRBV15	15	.	CATSRDTSGSYEQYF
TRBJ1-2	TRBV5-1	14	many	CASSLIQSSGGYTF
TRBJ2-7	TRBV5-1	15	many	CASSLAAGSLGEQYF
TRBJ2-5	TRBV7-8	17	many	CASSLVVGTTIGETQYF
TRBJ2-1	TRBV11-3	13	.	CASSTYRGNEQFF
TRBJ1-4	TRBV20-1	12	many	CSARAEGGSLFF
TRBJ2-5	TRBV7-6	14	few	CASSSLVGKETQYF